This entry is about one T cell receptor beta chain. The data originate from a study of blood T cell repertoires in COVID-19. In the source study's methods: Using reference gene primer amplification, nucleated cell counts were estimated. Clones were read by immunoSEQ multiplex PCR, and TCRdb kept only the in-frame ones, dropping some. V and J calls and clone size follow that table, whereas D and trimming were derived from the DNA. This sample has around 98,000 clones; more than 70% occur once, and the top ten carry approximately 25%. The CDR3 runs 17 residues. Germline V gives CDR1 MDHEN, CDR2 SYDVKM. With 7 bases removed from V and 3 bases from J, the gap between germline ends came to 22 bases.

The V gene is TRBV28, the J gene TRBJ2-1; maybe TRBD2 (6 bases). Sequencing was carried out using peripheral blood. The TCR originated in an older man with acute or convalescent COVID-19. For the CDR3, the DNA is TGTGCCAGCACCTTGCGACCAAAGACTAGTTTCTACAATGAGCAGTTCTTC. The encoded protein is CASTLRPKTSFYNEQFF.